Presented here are 32 T cell receptor beta chains from one specimen sequenced in a study of blood T cell repertoires in COVID-19. Method: immunoSEQ multiplex PCR; TCRdb's copy keeps in-frame clones and lacks some. The data show 25,000 to 35,000 clones, about 84% seen once. The sequenced sample was peripheral blood. The receptors come from a woman of 80 years or more with acute or convalescent COVID-19.

The J gene is TRBJ1-2, the V gene TRBV19; the D is unclear. V lost 3 bases, J lost 7 bases, and 15 bases lay in between. In germline, CDR1 is LNHDA, CDR2 SQIVND (reference sequence). This CDR3 is 14 amino acids long. The CDR3 DNA follows: TGTGCCAGTAGTATTCAGGCGGCGGGGAGTGGCTACACCTTC. Amino acid sequence: CASSIQAAGSGYTF.

There are a few counts of this clone. The gene calls are TRBV19 and TRBJ2-7, with a tentative D call TRBD1 (5 bases). There are 14 residues in the CDR3. Per the germline V gene, CDR1 is LNHDA and CDR2 is SQIVND (reference sequence). With 3 bases removed from V and 3 bases from J, the gap between germline ends came to 12 bases. The CDR3 DNA reads TGTGCCAGTAGTATTAATACAGGCGGCTACGAGCAGTACTTC. This codes for CASSINTGGYEQYF.

The CDR3 DNA follows: TGTGCCAGCAGTTACGGCTTTCGTGGGGAGCTGTTTTTT. Residues: CASSYGFRGELFF. The rearrangement links TRBV6-5 to TRBJ2-2; D remains ambiguous. The germline gives CDR1 MNHEY, CDR2 SVGAGI. Trimming removed 2 bases from V and 8 bases from J, with 9 bases in between. This CDR3 spans 13 amino acids.

This sequence joins TRBV30 and TRBJ2-2; D gene unclear. V was trimmed by 3 bases and J by 9 bases, leaving 5 bases between them. There are 10 residues in the CDR3. CDR1 is GTSNPN, CDR2 SVGIG, per germline (reference sequence). As DNA, the CDR3 is TGTGCCTGGAGCGCGCGGGAGCTGTTTTTT. Its protein product is CAWSARELFF.

The genes are TRBV28 and TRBJ1-5, with TRBD1 matching 11 bases. The germline V gene encodes CDR1 MDHEN and CDR2 SYDVKM. This CDR3 has 17 residues. V gave up 5 bases and J gave up 3 bases; unmatched junction bases: 9. The DNA of the CDR3 is TGTGCCAGCAGTGCCACCGGGACAGGGGGGTTCAATCAGCCCCAGCATTTT. It is translated as CASSATGTGGFNQPQHF.

This chain connects TRBV5-1 to TRBJ1-6; no clear D gene. The V and J ends lost 4 bases and 10 bases respectively, with 12 bases between them. The CDR3 is made up of 13 amino acids. The germline gives CDR1 SGHRS, CDR2 YFSETQ. CDR3 DNA: TGCGCCAGCAGCCCGGACTTAAGGTCACCCCTCCACTTT. It is translated as CASSPDLRSPLHF.

J is TRBJ2-1 and V is TRBV18; 10 bases align to TRBD2. CDR1 and CDR2 (germline): KGHSH, LQKENI. The CDR3 is 14 residues long. V was pared by 0 bases and J by 7 bases, with 0 bases of the junction left unmatched. In DNA form, the CDR3 reads TGTGCCAGCTCACCACCGGGACTAGCGAATGAGCAGTTCTTC. It encodes CASSPPGLANEQFF.

This chain joins TRBV20-1 and TRBJ1-1; D uncertain. The V gene lost 5 bases and the J gene lost 6 bases, with 7 bases spanning the gap. Germline values: CDR1 DFQATT, CDR2 SNEGSKA (reference sequence). The CDR3 has 10 residues. The CDR3 nucleotides read TGCAGTGCTGAGGAGGCTGAAGCTTTCTTT. Amino acid sequence: CSAEEAEAFF.

This chain joins TRBV5-4 and TRBJ2-7, with 9 bases matching TRBD1. The CDR3 has 15 residues. In germline, CDR1 is SGHNT, CDR2 YYREEE (reference sequence). Trimming removed 4 bases from V and 3 bases from J; junction bases left unmatched: 8. Written as DNA, the CDR3 is TGTGCCAGCAGCCCAGGACAGGGGAGCGGCTACGAGCAGTACTTC. It is translated as CASSPGQGSGYEQYF.

The V call is TRBV7-6, the J call TRBJ2-5; tentative D call: TRBD2 (5 bases). V shed 5 bases and J shed 2 bases, with 9 bases lying between them. In germline, CDR1 is SGHVS, CDR2 FNYEAQ. The CDR3 has 13 amino acids. This CDR3 reads CASSPGLQETQYF. CDR3 DNA: TGTGCCAGCAGCCCTGGACTGCAAGAGACCCAGTACTTC.

This clone was detected only once. The gene calls are TRBV19 and TRBJ1-2, with 12 nucleotides matching TRBD1. The junction had 4 bases not matched to a gene; V was cut back by 5 bases and J by 3 bases. Looked up from germline, CDR1 is LNHDA and CDR2 is SQIVND (reference sequence). The CDR3 has 15 residues. The CDR3 protein is CASSPGTGGDYGYTF. The DNA for the CDR3 is TGTGCCAGTAGTCCTGGGACAGGGGGCGACTATGGCTACACCTTC.

This clone occurred a few times. This chain connects TRBV13 to TRBJ2-3; 11 positions match TRBD2. V was clipped by 0 bases and J by 6 bases; unmatched bases: 5. The V gene's germline CDR1 is PRHDT and CDR2 FYEKMQ (reference sequence). This CDR3 contains 16 residues. CDR3 nucleotides: TGTGCCAGCAGCTTAGGGTCTAGCGGGGGGATGGATACGCAGTATTTT. Translation: CASSLGSSGGMDTQYF. The whole variable domain, filled in from reference TRBV13 and TRBJ2-3, reads AAGVIQSPRHLIKEKRETATLKCYPIPRHDTVYWYQQGPGQDPQFLISFYEKMQSDKGSIPDRFSAQQFSDYHSELNMSSLELGDSALYFCASSLGSSGGMDTQYFGPGTRLTVL.

This sequence joins TRBV5-6 and TRBJ1-2; tentatively, D is TRBD1 (6 bases). In germline, CDR1 is SGHDT, CDR2 YYEEEE. CDR3 size: 14 residues. Trimming removed 0 bases from V and 4 bases from J, with 10 bases in between. The CDR3 protein is CASSLGRDIYGYTF. The CDR3 coding sequence is TGTGCCAGCAGCTTGGGCCGGGACATCTATGGCTACACCTTC.

This chain connects TRBV27 to TRBJ2-5; 11 bases fit TRBD2. This CDR3 contains 14 residues. V trimming: 4 bases; J trimming: 7 bases; junction bases outside the gene matches: 5. CDR1 and CDR2 from the germline V gene are MNHEY and SMNVEV (reference sequence). This chain's CDR3 is CASSSLAGGVTQYF. DNA of the CDR3: TGTGCCAGCAGTTCCCTAGCGGGGGGTGTGACCCAGTACTTC.

In its sample, this clone was seen a few times. The chain combines TRBV5-6 with TRBJ1-6; D not certain. Trimming removed 2 bases from V and 1 base from J, with 13 bases in between. Per the germline V gene, CDR1 is SGHDT and CDR2 is YYEEEE. The CDR3 has 17 amino acids. CDR3 DNA: TGTGCCAGCAGCTTAGGCAGATCAGGTTCCTATAATTCACCCCTCCACTTT. The encoded protein is CASSLGRSGSYNSPLHF.

The CDR3: CASERQGPNTGELFF. In nucleotides, the CDR3 is TGTGCCAGCGAGCGACAGGGCCCGAACACCGGGGAGCTGTTTTTT. V usage is TRBV5-4 and J usage is TRBJ2-2; 7 nucleotides agree with TRBD1. Germline V gene sequence: CDR1 SGHNT, CDR2 YYREEE (reference sequence). Trimming at V came to 7 bases and at J to 0 bases, leaving 6 bases not matched to a gene. CDR3 length: 15 residues.

The J gene is TRBJ2-5, the V gene TRBV9; D perhaps matches TRBD1 (5 bases). The CDR3 has 17 amino acids. Deletions cut 4 bases from V and 5 bases from J, with 24 bases between. Germline CDR1 is SGDLS and CDR2 is YYNGEE. CDR3 sequence reads: CASSPYLTASFSETQYF. The CDR3, as DNA: TGTGCCAGCAGCCCGTACCTGACAGCCTCTTTCTCCGAGACCCAGTACTTC.

The chain has TRBV19 and TRBJ1-5; D perhaps matches TRBD1 (6 bases). V lost 3 bases, J lost 2 bases, and 17 bases lay in between. The CDR3 runs 17 residues. Germline V gene data show CDR1 as LNHDA and CDR2 as SQIVND (reference sequence). The CDR3 spells CASSMLTGRGGNQPQHF. CDR3 nucleotide sequence: TGTGCCAGTAGTATGTTAACAGGGCGTGGTGGCAATCAGCCCCAGCATTTT.

The chain is built from TRBV4-1 and TRBJ1-6; 9 bases align to TRBD1. Unmatched junction bases numbered 20, after V lost 1 base and J lost 10 bases. In germline, CDR1 is MGHRA, CDR2 YSYEKL. The CDR3 sequence is 20 residues long. CDR3 region: CASSQVWPRVLDRGRSPLHF. The CDR3 region has the DNA TGCGCCAGCAGCCAAGTTTGGCCTCGGGTTTTGGACAGGGGTAGATCACCCCTCCACTTT.

The chain employs TRBV19 and TRBJ1-3, with a weak D call TRBD1 (6 bases). Germline CDR1 and CDR2: LNHDA and SQIVND (reference sequence). The CDR3 runs to 15 residues. CDR3 sequence reads: CAQYLGGTSGNTIYF. For the CDR3, the DNA is TGTGCGCAGTACTTAGGGGGAACCTCTGGAAACACCATATATTTT.

This chain connects TRBV7-3 to TRBJ1-6; perhaps TRBD1 as D (6 bases). The CDR3 is 12 residues long. Per germline, CDR1 SGHTA and CDR2 FQGTGA. The V end was cut by 4 bases, the J end by 13 bases, with 11 bases between. CDR3 residues: CASSSLTGPLHF. The CDR3 DNA is TGTGCCAGCAGCTCGCTTACAGGGCCCCTCCACTTT.

The CDR3 bases are TGTGCCAGCAGCGGACAGGGGGCCGCTGAAGCTTTCTTT. It specifies CASSGQGAAEAFF. The V call is TRBV28, the J call TRBJ1-1; 11 bases are shared with TRBD1. Germline V gene sequence: CDR1 MDHEN, CDR2 SYDVKM. J gave up 6 bases and V 6 bases, and 3 bases lay outside the gene matches. The CDR3 spans 13 residues.

The chain employs TRBV19 and TRBJ2-5; 9 positions match TRBD2. The CDR3 consists of 18 residues. From germline, CDR1 is LNHDA and CDR2 SQIVND (reference sequence). Trimming removed 2 bases from V and 5 bases from J; junction bases left unmatched: 15. CDR3 region: CASSISGLAGGYSETQYF. In nucleotides, the CDR3 is TGTGCCAGTAGTATATCTGGGCTTGCGGGGGGGTATTCGGAGACCCAGTACTTC. The variable domain in full, with the rest retrieved from reference TRBV19 and TRBJ2-5, is DGGITQSPKYLFRKEGQNVTLSCEQNLNHDAMYWYRQDPGQGLRLIYYSQIVNDFQKGDIAEGYSVSREKKESFPLTVTSAQKNPTAFYLCASSISGLAGGYSETQYFGPGTRLLVL.

The chain is built from TRBV19 and TRBJ1-1, with a tentative D call TRBD1 (6 bases). V was cut by 9 bases and J by 0 bases, with 11 bases left in between. The V gene's germline CDR1 is LNHDA and CDR2 SQIVND (reference sequence). The length of the CDR3 is 13 residues. As DNA, the CDR3 is TGTGCCAGCTCAACAGGGATGAACACTGAAGCTTTCTTT. Its protein product is CASSTGMNTEAFF.

This clone was found a few times. This chain uses TRBV6-5 with TRBJ1-2; no reliable D call. The CDR3 covers 13 residues. In germline, CDR1 is MNHEY, CDR2 SVGAGI. V was trimmed by 6 bases and J by 2 bases, leaving 10 bases between them. The CDR3 DNA follows: TGTGCCAGCAGGCCCGGGAAAAACTATGGCTACACCTTC. This gives the protein CASRPGKNYGYTF.

This clone was counted once. The chain employs TRBV9 and TRBJ1-1; D is unresolved. V dropped 4 bases and J dropped 0 bases, with 16 bases sitting between them. The CDR3 is 16 residues long. Germline CDR1 SGDLS, CDR2 YYNGEE. The CDR3 protein is CASSSLVLSVNTEAFF. The CDR3 DNA reads as TGTGCCAGCAGCTCCCTGGTTTTGAGTGTGAACACTGAAGCTTTCTTT.

This chain uses TRBV24-1 with TRBJ2-1, with D tentatively TRBD2 (6 bases). The CDR3 runs 14 residues. The germline V gene encodes CDR1 KGHDR and CDR2 SFDVKD. Deletions cut 9 bases from V and 7 bases from J, with 18 bases between. DNA for the CDR3: TGTGCCACCTCAGGCCATGGGGGGTCGAATGAGCAGTTCTTC. This translates into CATSGHGGSNEQFF.

The gene calls are TRBV5-6 and TRBJ2-1, with 13 bases aligning to TRBD2. J was trimmed by 9 bases and V by 3 bases; bases with no gene match: 9. The germline V gene encodes CDR1 SGHDT and CDR2 YYEEEE. The CDR3 is 16 amino acids. In nucleotides, the CDR3 is TGTGCCAGCAGCTATAGGACTAGCGGGAGTGTTGGTGAGCAGTTCTTC. This encodes CASSYRTSGSVGEQFF.

The chain has TRBV19 and TRBJ1-2; a possible D gene is TRBD1 (5 bases). The CDR3 extends over 14 amino acids. V was clipped by 5 bases and J by 6 bases, with 16 bases between them. The germline gives CDR1 LNHDA, CDR2 SQIVND (reference sequence). CDR3 in amino acids: CASSPGLRGDGYTF. The CDR3 nucleotides are TGTGCCAGTAGTCCCGGGCTCCGGGGGGATGGCTACACCTTC.

This CDR3 is CSVEEPAGVYEQYF. CDR3 DNA sequence: TGCAGCGTAGAGGAGCCAGCGGGAGTGTACGAGCAGTACTTC. This chain joins TRBV29-1 and TRBJ2-7; 8 bases are a match to TRBD2. Germline V lookup: CDR1 SQVTM, CDR2 ANQGSEA. The CDR3 has 14 amino acids. V lost 6 bases and J lost 4; bases outside the gene matches: 11.

The table lists this clone with a count of one. This rearrangement joins TRBV27 to TRBJ2-2; D perhaps matches TRBD1 (6 bases). This CDR3 has 14 residues. Trimming shortened V by 5 bases and J by 6 bases, and 13 bases separated the two germline ends. CDR1 MNHEY and CDR2 SMNVEV come from the germline V gene (reference sequence). The CDR3 region has the DNA TGTGCCAGCAGTACCACAGGGCTCGCCGGGGAGCTGTTTTTT. It yields the protein CASSTTGLAGELFF.

The chain recombines TRBV13 with TRBJ1-1; D is unresolved. V was clipped by 3 bases and J by 1 base, with 6 bases between them. From germline, CDR1 is PRHDT and CDR2 FYEKMQ (reference sequence). The CDR3 has 13 residues. The CDR3 nucleotides read TGTGCCAGCAGCTTCGGGGAGAACACTGAAGCTTTCTTT. Protein sequence: CASSFGENTEAFF.